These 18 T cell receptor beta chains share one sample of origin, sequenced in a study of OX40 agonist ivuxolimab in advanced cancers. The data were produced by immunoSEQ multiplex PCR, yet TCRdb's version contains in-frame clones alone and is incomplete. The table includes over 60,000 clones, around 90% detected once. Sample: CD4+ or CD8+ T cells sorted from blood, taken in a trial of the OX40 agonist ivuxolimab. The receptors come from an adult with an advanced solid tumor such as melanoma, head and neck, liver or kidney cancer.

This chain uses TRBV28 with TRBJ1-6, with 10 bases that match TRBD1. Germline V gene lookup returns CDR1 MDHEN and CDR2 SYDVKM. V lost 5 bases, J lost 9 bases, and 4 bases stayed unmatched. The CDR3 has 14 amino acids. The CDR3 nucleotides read TGTGCCAGCAGTAAGGACAGGGGGATTTCACCCCTCCACTTT. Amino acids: CASSKDRGISPLHF.

Here the CDR3 reads CASSSGDRGRQETQYF. In nucleotides, the CDR3 is TGTGCCAGCAGTTCTGGCGACAGGGGAAGGCAAGAGACCCAGTACTTC. J is TRBJ2-5 and V is TRBV28; the match to TRBD1 covers 8 bases. The V and J ends lost 4 bases and 2 bases, in that order; junction bases with no gene match: 9. Germline lookup yields CDR1 MDHEN and CDR2 SYDVKM. The CDR3 length is 16 residues.

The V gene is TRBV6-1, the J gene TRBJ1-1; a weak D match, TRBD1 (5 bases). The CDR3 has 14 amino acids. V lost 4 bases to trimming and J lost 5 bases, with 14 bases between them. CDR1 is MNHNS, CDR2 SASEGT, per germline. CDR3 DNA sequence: TGTGCCAGCAGTGGGGGGTTCTACGGGACTGAAGCTTTCTTT. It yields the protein CASSGGFYGTEAFF.

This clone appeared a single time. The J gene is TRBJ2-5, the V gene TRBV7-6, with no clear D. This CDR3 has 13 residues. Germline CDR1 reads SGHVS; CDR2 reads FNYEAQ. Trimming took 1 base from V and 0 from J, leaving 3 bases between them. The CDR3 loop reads CASSLVNQETQYF. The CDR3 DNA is TGTGCCAGCAGCTTAGTTAACCAAGAGACCCAGTACTTC. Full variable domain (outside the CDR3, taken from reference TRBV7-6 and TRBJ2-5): GAGVSQSPRYKVTKRGQDVALRCDPISGHVSLYWYRQALGQGPEFLTYFNYEAQQDKSGLPNDRFSAERPEGSISTLTIQRTEQRDSAMYRCASSLVNQETQYFGPGTRLLVL.

In DNA, the CDR3 is TGTGCCAGCTCACCGCTAGCGGGAGCAACCGGGGCCAAAAACATTCAGTACTTC. Amino acids: CASSPLAGATGAKNIQYF. The J gene is TRBJ2-4, the V gene TRBV18, with 10 bases identical to TRBD2. The CDR3 is 18 residues long. Germline assignment: CDR1 KGHSH and CDR2 LQKENI. J was trimmed by 1 base and V by 3 bases; bases with no gene match: 9.

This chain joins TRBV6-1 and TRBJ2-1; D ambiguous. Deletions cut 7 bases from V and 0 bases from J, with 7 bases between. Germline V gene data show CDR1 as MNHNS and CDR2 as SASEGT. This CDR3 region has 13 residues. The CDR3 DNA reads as TGTGCCAGCATCTACAGCTCCTACAATGAGCAGTTCTTC. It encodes CASIYSSYNEQFF.

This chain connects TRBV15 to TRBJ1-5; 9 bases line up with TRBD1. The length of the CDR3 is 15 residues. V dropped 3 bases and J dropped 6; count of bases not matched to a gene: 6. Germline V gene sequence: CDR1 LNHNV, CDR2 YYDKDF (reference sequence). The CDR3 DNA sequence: TGTGCCACCAGCAGGGACAGGGGTCGGGGTCAGCCCCAGCATTTT. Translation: CATSRDRGRGQPQHF.

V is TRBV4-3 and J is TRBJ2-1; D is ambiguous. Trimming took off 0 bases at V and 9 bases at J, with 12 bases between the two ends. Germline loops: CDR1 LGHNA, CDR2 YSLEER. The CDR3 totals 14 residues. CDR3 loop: CASSQELGVSEQFF. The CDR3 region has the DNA TGCGCCAGCAGCCAAGAGTTAGGCGTCAGTGAGCAGTTCTTC.

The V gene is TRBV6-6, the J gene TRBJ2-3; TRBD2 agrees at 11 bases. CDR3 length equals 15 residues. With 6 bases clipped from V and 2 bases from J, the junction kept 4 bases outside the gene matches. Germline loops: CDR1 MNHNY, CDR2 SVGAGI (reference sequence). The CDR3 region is CASSDSGGDTDTQYF. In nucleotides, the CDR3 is TGTGCCAGCAGCGATAGCGGGGGGGACACAGATACGCAGTATTTT.

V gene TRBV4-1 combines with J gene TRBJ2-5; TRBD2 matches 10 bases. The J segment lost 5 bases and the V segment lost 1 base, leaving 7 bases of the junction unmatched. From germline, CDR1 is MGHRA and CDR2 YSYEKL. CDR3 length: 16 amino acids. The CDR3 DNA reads TGCGCCAGCAGCCAAGGGAGAGCGGGGGGGCGGGAGACCCAGTACTTC. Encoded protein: CASSQGRAGGRETQYF.

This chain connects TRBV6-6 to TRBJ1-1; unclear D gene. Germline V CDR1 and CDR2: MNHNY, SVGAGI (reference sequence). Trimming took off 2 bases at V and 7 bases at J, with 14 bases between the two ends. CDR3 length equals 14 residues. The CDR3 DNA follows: TGTGCCAGCAGTTACCCCTTCCCTCCGTATGAAGCTTTCTTT. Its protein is CASSYPFPPYEAFF.

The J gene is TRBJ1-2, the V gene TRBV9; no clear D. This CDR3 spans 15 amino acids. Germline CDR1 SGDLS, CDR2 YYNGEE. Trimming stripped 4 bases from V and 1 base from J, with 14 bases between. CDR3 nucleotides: TGTGCCAGCAGCTACACCCAGACAAATAACTATGGCTACACCTTC. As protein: CASSYTQTNNYGYTF.

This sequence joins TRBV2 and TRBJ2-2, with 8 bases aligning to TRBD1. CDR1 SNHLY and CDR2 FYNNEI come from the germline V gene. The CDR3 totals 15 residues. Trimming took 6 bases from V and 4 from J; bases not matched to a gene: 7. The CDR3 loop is CASRVQGVATGELFF. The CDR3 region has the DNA TGTGCCAGCAGGGTACAGGGGGTGGCCACCGGGGAGCTGTTTTTT.

CDR3 in amino acids: CASSTWTGENEQFF. CDR3 coding DNA: TGTGCCAGTAGTACCTGGACAGGGGAGAATGAGCAGTTCTTC. The V call is TRBV19, the J call TRBJ2-1, with TRBD1 identical over 9 bases. The CDR3 loop spans 14 amino acids. J was trimmed by 7 bases and V by 4 bases; bases with no gene match: 5. Germline V lookup: CDR1 LNHDA, CDR2 SQIVND (reference sequence).

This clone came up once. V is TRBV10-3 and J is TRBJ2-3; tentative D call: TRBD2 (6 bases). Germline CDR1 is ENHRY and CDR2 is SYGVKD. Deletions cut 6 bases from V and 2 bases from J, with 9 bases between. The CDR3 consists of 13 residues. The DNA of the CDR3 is TGTGCCATCAGGCGGGACTCCACAGATACGCAGTATTTT. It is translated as CAIRRDSTDTQYF.

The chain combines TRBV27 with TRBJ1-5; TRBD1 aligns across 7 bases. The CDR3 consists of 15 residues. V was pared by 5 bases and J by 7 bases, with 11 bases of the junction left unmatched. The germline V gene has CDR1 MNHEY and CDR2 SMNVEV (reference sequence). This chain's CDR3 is CASSRSRDSLQPQHF. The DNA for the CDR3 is TGTGCCAGCAGTAGGTCCCGGGACAGTTTGCAGCCCCAGCATTTT.

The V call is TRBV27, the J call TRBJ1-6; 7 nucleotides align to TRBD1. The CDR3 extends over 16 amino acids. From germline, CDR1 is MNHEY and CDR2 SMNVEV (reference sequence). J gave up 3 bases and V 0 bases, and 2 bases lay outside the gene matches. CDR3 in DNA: TGTGCCAGCAGTTTATCCTGGACAGGCTATAATTCACCCCTCCACTTT. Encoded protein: CASSLSWTGYNSPLHF.

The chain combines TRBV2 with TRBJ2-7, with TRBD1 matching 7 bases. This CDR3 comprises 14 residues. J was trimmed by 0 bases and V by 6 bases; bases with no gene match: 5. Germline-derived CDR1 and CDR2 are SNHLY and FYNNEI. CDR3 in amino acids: CASRQTGSSYEQYF. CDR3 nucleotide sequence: TGTGCCAGCAGACAGACAGGGAGCTCCTACGAGCAGTACTTC.